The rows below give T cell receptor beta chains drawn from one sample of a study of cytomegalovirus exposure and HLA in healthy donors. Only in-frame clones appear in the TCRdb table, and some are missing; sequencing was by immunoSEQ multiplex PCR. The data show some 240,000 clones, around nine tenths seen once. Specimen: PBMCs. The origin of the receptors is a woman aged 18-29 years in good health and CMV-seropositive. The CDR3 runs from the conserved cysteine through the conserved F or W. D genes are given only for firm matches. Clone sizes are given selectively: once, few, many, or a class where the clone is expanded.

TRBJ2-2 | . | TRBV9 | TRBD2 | TGTGCCAGCAGCGTAGTGGGACTAGCGGGAGGGCGAGGCACCGGGGAGCTGTTTTTT | CASSVVGLAGGRGTGELFF
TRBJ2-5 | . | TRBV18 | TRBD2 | TGTGCCAGCTCAACCCGACTAGCGGGCCAAGAGACCCAGTACTTC | CASSTRLAGQETQYF
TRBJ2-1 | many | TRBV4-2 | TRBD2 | TGTGCCAGCAGCCAAGAGCGGGAGGCCTACAATGAGCAGTTCTTC | CASSQEREAYNEQFF
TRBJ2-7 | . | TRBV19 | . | TGTGCCAGTAGTATAGGATCGGGACTCCCGGTTTACGAGCAGTACTTC | CASSIGSGLPVYEQYF
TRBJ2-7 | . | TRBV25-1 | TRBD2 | TGTGCCAGCAGTGATCCGTTGCGGGAGGGGACTTCCGAGCAGTACTTC | CASSDPLREGTSEQYF
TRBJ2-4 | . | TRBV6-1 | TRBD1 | TGTGCCAGCAGTGAAGGGACAGGGGGTATCTTGGGCATTCAGTACTTC | CASSEGTGGILGIQYF
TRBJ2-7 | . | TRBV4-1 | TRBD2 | TGCGCCAGCAGCCAAGATCGGCGGGAGTGGGGGGAGCAGTACTTC | CASSQDRREWGEQYF
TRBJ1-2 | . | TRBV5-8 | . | TGTGCCAGCAGCTTGCGGGACATCCGAGCGGGCTACACCTTC | CASSLRDIRAGYTF
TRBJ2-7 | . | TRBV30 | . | TGTGCCTGGGCGGACTCTCTGCTTGGAGAGCAGTACTTC | CAWADSLLGEQYF
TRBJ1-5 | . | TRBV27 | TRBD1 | TGTGCCAGCAGCGATGGGACAGACTATCAGCCCCAGCATTTT | CASSDGTDYQPQHF
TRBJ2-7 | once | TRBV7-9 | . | TGTGCCAGCAGCTTAGCTGAGGGTCCAAAGCAGTACTTC | CASSLAEGPKQYF
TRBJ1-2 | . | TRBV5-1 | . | TGCGCCAGCAGCTGGGAGAACTATGGCTACACCTTC | CASSWENYGYTF
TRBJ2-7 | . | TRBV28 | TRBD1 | TGTGCCAGCAGGCCCGGGACAGGGAACTACGAGCAGTACTTC | CASRPGTGNYEQYF
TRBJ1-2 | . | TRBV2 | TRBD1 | TGTGCCAGCAGTGTGATTGGGACAGCTCCAAACTATGGCTACACCTTC | CASSVIGTAPNYGYTF
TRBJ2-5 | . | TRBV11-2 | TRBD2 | TGTGCCAGCAGCCATATGACTAGCGGGGTGGAAGAGACCCAGTACTTC | CASSHMTSGVEETQYF
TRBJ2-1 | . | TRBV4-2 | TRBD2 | TGTGCCAGCAGCCCCGGAGGACTAGCGGGAGGATTGGTAGAGCAGTTCTTC | CASSPGGLAGGLVEQFF
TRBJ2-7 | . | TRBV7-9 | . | TGTGCCAGCACCTCAGGTGCAGGTACCACCTACGAGCAGTACTTC | CASTSGAGTTYEQYF
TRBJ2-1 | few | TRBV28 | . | TGTGCCAGCAGTCCCACGACAGGCTGGGGCGATGAGCAGTTCTTC | CASSPTTGWGDEQFF
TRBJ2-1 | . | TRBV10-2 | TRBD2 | TGCGCCAGCCACAAAAGGCGGGAGTCAAATGAGCAGTTCTTC | CASHKRRESNEQFF
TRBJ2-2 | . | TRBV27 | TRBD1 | TGTGCCAGCAGTTTATGGGGACAGGGCAACACCGGGGAGCTGTTTTTT | CASSLWGQGNTGELFF
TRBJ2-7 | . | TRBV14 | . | TGTGCCAGCAGCCAGGAGGTGGTAGATGAGCAGTACTTC | CASSQEVVDEQYF
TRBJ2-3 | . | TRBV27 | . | TGTGCCAGCAGTCAGTTGCGCGGGGATACGCAGTATTTT | CASSQLRGDTQYF
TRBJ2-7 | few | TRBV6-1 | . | TGTGCCAGCAGTGAAGTTAAGGGGCCCTACGAGCAGTACTTC | CASSEVKGPYEQYF
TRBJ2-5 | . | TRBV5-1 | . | TGCGCCAGCAGCTTGTTCTCCCGAGAGACCCAGTACTTC | CASSLFSRETQYF
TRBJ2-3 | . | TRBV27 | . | TGTGCCAGCAGTTACTCTTGGCAGGCCATGACAGATACGCAGTATTTT | CASSYSWQAMTDTQYF
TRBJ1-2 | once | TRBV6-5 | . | TGTGCCAGCAGTTACAGGACAGAGGGCTATGGCTACACCTTC | CASSYRTEGYGYTF
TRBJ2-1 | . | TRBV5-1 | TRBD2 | TGCGCCAGCAGCTTGTACGGGAGGGTGGGCGATGAGCAGTTCTTC | CASSLYGRVGDEQFF
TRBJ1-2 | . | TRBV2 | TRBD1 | TGTGCCAGCAGTGGAGTGGACAGGGGCGGGAAAGATGGCTACACCTTC | CASSGVDRGGKDGYTF
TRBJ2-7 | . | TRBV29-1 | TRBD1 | TGCAGCGTTGAAGGGACAGGTTACGAGCAGTACTTC | CSVEGTGYEQYF
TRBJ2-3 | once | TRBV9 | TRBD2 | TGTGCCAGCAGCGTAACGATTAGCGGGAGGATCACAGATACGCAGTATTTT | CASSVTISGRITDTQYF
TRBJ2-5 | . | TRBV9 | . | TGTGCCAGCAGCGTAGGGGGGCCCCAAGAGACCCAGTACTTC | CASSVGGPQETQYF
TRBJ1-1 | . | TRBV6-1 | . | TGTGCCAGCACCCGGTTGGGAGCTTTTTCCACTGAAGCTTTCTTT | CASTRLGAFSTEAFF
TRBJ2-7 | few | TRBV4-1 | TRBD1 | TGCGCCAGCAGGCCGGACAGGGGCTACTACGAGCAGTACTTC | CASRPDRGYYEQYF
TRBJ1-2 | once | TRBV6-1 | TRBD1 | TGTGCCAGCACCCTGGGACAGGGAATCTATGGCTACACCTTC | CASTLGQGIYGYTF
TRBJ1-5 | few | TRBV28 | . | TGTGCCAGCAGTTTATGGGAGGGGATTCTAGGCAATCAGCCCCAGCATTTT | CASSLWEGILGNQPQHF
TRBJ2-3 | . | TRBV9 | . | TGTGCCAGCAACCTCCACGGGGGTTTGAGCACAGATACGCAGTATTTT | CASNLHGGLSTDTQYF
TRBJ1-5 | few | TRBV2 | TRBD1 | TGTGCCAGCTCCCTGAGCCGGACAGGGGGTCAGCCCCAGCATTTT | CASSLSRTGGQPQHF